The table lists the clone carrying this TCR beta chain with a few counts. In germline, CDR1 is SEHNR, CDR2 FQNEAQ (reference sequence). V lost 2 bases and J lost 5, with 9 bases in between. This CDR3 spans 13 amino acids. The sample belongs to a study of spatial heterogeneity in lung cancer. Sample time point: sample taken at primary tumor resection. Without sorting, whole RNA was sequenced from tumor, nontumor lung or frozen PBMC. All TCR cDNA molecules were individually tagged with a unique molecular identifier. TCRdb passed the 5' RACE reads through MiXCR, listing each CDR3 protein once. The table lists some 64,000 distinct CDR3 sequences, 8.4% of them singletons.

The material sequenced was PBMCs, taken at surgery. The V gene is TRBV7-9, the J gene TRBJ1-1; unclear D gene. The sequence came from a female donor with early-stage non-small cell lung cancer. The CDR3 region is CASSLQDQTEAFF. CDR3 nucleotides: TGTGCCAGCAGCTTACAGGATCAGACTGAAGCTTTCTTT.